The present T cell receptor beta chain was sequenced within a study of OX40 agonist ivuxolimab in advanced cancers. Study summary: Patients with hepatocellular carcinoma, melanoma, renal cell or head and neck cancer made up the dose-escalation patients. Earlier anti-PD-1, anti-PD-L1 or anti-CTLA-4 therapy was permitted; less than 50% had received some. Study-wide points: Relative to CD4+, CD8+ T cells held more expanded clones on average. Low normalized T-cell clonal expansion was also seen in some nonresponders.

The table came from immunoSEQ multiplex PCR; TCRdb's copy has only in-frame clones and leaves some out. Among under 75,000 clones, 80% to 90% were seen once, and the ten largest hold under 0.75%. Remarks on this clone: Its matching antigen is unknown.

Germline loops: CDR1 SGHNT, CDR2 YYREEE (reference sequence). This CDR3 has 15 residues. Trimming removed 0 bases at V and 1 base at J, with 9 bases between. The source material was CD4+ or CD8+ T cells sorted from blood, sampled in a trial of the OX40 agonist ivuxolimab. V is TRBV5-4 and J is TRBJ2-3; D gene unclear. This TCR was recovered from an adult with an advanced solid tumor such as melanoma, head and neck, liver or kidney cancer. As DNA, the CDR3 is TGTGCCAGCAGCTTGGAGAAGGCAGGCACAGATACGCAGTATTTT. Its protein is CASSLEKAGTDTQYF.